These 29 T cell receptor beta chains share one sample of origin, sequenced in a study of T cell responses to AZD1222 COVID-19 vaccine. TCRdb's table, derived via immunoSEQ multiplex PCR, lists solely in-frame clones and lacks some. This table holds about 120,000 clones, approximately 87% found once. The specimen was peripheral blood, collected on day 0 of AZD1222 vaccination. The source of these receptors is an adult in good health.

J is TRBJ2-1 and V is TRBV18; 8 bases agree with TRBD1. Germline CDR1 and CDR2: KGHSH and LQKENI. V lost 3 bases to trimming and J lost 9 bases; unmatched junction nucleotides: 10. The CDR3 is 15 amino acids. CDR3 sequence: CASSPAGVGTGEQFF. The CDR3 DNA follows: TGTGCCAGCTCACCGGCAGGGGTGGGGACAGGTGAGCAGTTCTTC.

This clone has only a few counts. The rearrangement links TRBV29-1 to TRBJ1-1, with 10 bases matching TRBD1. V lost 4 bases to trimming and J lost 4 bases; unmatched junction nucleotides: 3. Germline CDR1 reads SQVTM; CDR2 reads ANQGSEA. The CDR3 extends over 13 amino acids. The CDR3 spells CSVVRTGGTEAFF. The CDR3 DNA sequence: TGCAGCGTTGTCCGGACAGGGGGCACTGAAGCTTTCTTT. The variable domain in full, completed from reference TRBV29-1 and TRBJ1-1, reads SAVISQKPSRDICQRGTSLTIQCQVDSQVTMMFWYRQQPGQSLTLIATANQGSEATYESGFVIDKFPISRPNLTFSTLTVSNMSPEDSSIYLCSVVRTGGTEAFFGQGTRLTVV.

The CDR3: CASSLGSGQGAHDTQYF. CDR3 nucleotide sequence: TGTGCCAGCAGCTTAGGGTCTGGACAGGGGGCTCATGATACGCAGTATTTT. The chain joins TRBV7-3 to TRBJ2-3; TRBD1 matches at 11 bases. CDR3 length: 17 residues. Germline trimming cut 2 bases from V and 6 bases from J; bases unmatched to any gene: 10. The germline V gene has CDR1 SGHTA and CDR2 FQGTGA.

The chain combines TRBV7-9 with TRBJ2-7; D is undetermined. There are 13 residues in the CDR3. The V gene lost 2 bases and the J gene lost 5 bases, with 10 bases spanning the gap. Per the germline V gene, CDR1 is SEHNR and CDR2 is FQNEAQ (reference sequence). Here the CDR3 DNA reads TGTGCCAGCAGCTTACCCCCCGGTAACGAGCAGTACTTC. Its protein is CASSLPPGNEQYF.

The CDR3 DNA sequence: TGCAGCGCCGCTACTCAGGGGGCGGGGATCGGCTGGTCCCACGAGCAGTACTTC. Translated, it gives CSAATQGAGIGWSHEQYF. The chain couples TRBV29-1 to TRBJ2-7, with 8 bases identical to TRBD1. The germline V gene has CDR1 SQVTM and CDR2 ANQGSEA. The CDR3 contains 18 residues. Trimming took 7 bases from V and 5 from J; bases not matched to a gene: 25.

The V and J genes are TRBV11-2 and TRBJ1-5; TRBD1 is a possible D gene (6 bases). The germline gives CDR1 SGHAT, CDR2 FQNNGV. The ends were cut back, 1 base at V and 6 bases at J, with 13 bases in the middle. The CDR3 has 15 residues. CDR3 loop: CASSLAPGDTQPQHF. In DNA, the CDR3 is TGTGCCAGCAGCTTAGCACCAGGGGACACTCAGCCCCAGCATTTT.

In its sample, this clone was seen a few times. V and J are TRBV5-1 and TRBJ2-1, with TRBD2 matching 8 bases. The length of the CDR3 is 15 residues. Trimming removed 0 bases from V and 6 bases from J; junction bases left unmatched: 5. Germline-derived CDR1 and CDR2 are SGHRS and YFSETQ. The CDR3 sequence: CASSLGGRIFNEQFF. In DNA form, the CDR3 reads TGCGCCAGCAGCTTGGGCGGGAGGATCTTCAATGAGCAGTTCTTC.

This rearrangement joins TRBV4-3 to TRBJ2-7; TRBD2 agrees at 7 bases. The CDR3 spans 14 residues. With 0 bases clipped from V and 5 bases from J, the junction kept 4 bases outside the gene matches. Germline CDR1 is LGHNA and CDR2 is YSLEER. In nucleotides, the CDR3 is TGCGCCAGCAGCCAAGAAGCGGGGAAACACGAGCAGTACTTC. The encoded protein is CASSQEAGKHEQYF.

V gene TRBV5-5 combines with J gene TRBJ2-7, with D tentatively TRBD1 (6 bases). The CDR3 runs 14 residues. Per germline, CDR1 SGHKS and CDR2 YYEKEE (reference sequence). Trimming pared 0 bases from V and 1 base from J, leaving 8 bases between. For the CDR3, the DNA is TGTGCCAGCAGCTTGGAAACAGGGTCCTACGAGCAGTACTTC. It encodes CASSLETGSYEQYF.

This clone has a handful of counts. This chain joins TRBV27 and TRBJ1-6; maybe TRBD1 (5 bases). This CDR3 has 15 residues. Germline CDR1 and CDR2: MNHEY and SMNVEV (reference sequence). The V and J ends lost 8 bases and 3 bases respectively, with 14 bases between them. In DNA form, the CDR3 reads TGTGCCAGCGCCCAGGTGGGGGGCTATAATTCACCCCTCCACTTT. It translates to CASAQVGGYNSPLHF.

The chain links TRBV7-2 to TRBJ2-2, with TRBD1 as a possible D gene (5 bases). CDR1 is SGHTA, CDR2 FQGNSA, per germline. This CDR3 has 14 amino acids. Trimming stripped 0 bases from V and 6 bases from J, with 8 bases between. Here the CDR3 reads CASSLASGPGELFF. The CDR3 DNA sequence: TGTGCCAGCAGCTTAGCATCAGGGCCCGGGGAGCTGTTTTTT. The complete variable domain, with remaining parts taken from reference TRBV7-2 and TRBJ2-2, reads GAGVSQSPSNKVTEKGKDVELRCDPISGHTALYWYRQSLGQGLEFLIYFQGNSAPDKSGLPSDRFSAERTGGSVSTLTIQRTQQEDSAVYLCASSLASGPGELFFGEGSRLTVL.

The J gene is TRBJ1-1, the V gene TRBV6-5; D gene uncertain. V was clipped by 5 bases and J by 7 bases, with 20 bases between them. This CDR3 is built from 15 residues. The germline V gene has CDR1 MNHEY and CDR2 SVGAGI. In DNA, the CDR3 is TGTGCCAGCAGTACCCTAGGGAACCTTGCGAGTGAAGCTTTCTTT. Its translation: CASSTLGNLASEAFF.

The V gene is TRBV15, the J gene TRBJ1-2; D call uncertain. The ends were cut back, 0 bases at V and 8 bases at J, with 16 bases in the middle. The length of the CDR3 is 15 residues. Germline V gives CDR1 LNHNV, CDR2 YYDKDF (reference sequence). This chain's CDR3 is CATSRDRPPTSGYTF. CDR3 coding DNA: TGTGCCACCAGCAGAGATCGACCTCCTACCTCCGGCTACACCTTC.

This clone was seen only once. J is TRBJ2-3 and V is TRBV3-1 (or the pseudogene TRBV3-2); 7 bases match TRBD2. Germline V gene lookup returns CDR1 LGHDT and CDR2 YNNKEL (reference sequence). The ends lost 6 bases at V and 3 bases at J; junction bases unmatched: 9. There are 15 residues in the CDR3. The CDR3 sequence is CASSPSGRDTDTQYF. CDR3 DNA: TGTGCCAGCAGTCCGAGTGGGAGGGATACAGATACGCAGTATTTT.

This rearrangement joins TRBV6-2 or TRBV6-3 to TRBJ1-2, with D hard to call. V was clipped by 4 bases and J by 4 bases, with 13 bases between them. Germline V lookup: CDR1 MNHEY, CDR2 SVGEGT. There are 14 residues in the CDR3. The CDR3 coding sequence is TGTGCCAGCAGTTCCCAGGCAGGACCCTATGGCTACACCTTC. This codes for CASSSQAGPYGYTF.

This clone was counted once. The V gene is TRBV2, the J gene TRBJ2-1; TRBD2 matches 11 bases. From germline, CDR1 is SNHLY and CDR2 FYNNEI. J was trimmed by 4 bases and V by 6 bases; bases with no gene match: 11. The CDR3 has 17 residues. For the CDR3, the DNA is TGTGCCAGCAGCGACCCGGGACTAGCGGAAATTTACAATGAGCAGTTCTTC. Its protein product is CASSDPGLAEIYNEQFF.

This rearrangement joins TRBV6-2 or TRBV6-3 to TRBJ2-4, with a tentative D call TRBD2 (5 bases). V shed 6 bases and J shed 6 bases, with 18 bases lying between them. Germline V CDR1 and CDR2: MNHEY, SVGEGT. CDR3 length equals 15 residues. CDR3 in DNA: TGTGCCAGCAGCGATCGAGGGTGGTGGTCAAACATTCAGTACTTC. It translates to CASSDRGWWSNIQYF.

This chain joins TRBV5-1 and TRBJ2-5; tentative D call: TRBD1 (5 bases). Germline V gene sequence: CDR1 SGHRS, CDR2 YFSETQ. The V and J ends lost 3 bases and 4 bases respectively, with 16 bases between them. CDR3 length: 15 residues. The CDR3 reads CASSSQGLSGETQYF. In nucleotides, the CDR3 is TGCGCCAGCAGCTCTCAGGGTTTATCAGGAGAGACCCAGTACTTC.

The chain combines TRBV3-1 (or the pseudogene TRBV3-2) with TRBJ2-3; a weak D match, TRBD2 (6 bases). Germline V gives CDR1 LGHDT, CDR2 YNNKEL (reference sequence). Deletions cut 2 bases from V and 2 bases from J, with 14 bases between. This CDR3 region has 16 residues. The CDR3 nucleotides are TGTGCCAGCAGCCAAAGTCGCGGCGGGGCCACAGATACGCAGTATTTT. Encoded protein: CASSQSRGGATDTQYF.

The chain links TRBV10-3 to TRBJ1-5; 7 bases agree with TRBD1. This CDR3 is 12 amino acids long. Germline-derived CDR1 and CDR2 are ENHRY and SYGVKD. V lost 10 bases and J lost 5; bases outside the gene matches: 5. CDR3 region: CATRQGDQPQHF. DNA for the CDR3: TGTGCCACCCGACAGGGTGATCAGCCCCAGCATTTT.

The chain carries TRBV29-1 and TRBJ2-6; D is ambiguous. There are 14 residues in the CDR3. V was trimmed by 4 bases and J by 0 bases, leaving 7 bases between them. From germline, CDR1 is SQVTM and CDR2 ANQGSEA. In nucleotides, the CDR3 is TGCAGCGTTGTAGGAAGCTCTGGGGCCAACGTCCTGACTTTC. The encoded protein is CSVVGSSGANVLTF.

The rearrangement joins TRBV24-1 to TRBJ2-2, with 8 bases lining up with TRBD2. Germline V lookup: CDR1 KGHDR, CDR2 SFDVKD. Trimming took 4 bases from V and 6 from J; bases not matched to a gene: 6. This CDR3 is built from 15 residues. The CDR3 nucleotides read TGTGCCACCAGTGACCCTAGCGGGTCCTCCGGGGAGCTGTTTTTT. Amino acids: CATSDPSGSSGELFF.

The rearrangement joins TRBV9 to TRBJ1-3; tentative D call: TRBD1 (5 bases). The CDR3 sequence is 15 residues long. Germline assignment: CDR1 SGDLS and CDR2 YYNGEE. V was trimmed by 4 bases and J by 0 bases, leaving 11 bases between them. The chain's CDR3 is CASSPSGGSGNTIYF. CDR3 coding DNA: TGTGCCAGCAGCCCCAGTGGGGGCTCTGGAAACACCATATATTTT.

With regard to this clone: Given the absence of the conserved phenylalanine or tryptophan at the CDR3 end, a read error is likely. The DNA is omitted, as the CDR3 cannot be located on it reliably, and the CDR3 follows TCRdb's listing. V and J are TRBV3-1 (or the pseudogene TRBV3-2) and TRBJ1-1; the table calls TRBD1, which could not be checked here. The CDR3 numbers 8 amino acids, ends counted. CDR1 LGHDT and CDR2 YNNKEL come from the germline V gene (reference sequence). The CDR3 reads CASSPGTD.

The CDR3 nucleotides are TGCAGCGTTCTCCCAATCAATGAGCAGTTCTTC. It yields the protein CSVLPINEQFF. The chain is built from TRBV29-1 and TRBJ2-1; D is unresolved. Trimming removed 5 bases at V and 6 bases at J, with 8 bases between. Germline CDR1 SQVTM, CDR2 ANQGSEA. The length of the CDR3 is 11 residues.

CDR3: CASSFVAGAGGRELFF. The DNA for the CDR3 is TGTGCCAGCAGTTTCGTAGCGGGCGCCGGGGGTAGGGAGCTGTTTTTT. The V and J genes are TRBV28 and TRBJ2-2; 7 positions agree with TRBD2. The V and J ends lost 3 bases and 9 bases, in that order; junction bases with no gene match: 13. The CDR3 contains 16 residues. Germline V gene data show CDR1 as MDHEN and CDR2 as SYDVKM.

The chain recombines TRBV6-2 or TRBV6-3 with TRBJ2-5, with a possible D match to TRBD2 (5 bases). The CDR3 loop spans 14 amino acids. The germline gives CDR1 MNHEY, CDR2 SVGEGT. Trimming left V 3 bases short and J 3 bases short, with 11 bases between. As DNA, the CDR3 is TGTGCCAGCAGTTATAGAGTCGGGGAAGAGACCCAGTACTTC. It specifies CASSYRVGEETQYF.

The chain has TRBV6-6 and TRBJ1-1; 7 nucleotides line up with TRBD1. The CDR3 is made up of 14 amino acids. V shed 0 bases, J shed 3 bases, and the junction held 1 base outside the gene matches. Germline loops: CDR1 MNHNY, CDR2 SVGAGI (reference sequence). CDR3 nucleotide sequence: TGTGCCAGCAGTTACTCCCAGGGGGACACTGAAGCTTTCTTT. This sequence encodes CASSYSQGDTEAFF.

This CDR3 reads CASGAGRLNTGELFF. Here the CDR3 DNA reads TGTGCCAGCGGGGCCGGACGACTCAACACCGGGGAGCTGTTTTTT. V is TRBV27 and J is TRBJ2-2; D might be TRBD1 (5 bases). V lost 8 bases to trimming and J lost 2 bases, with 15 bases between them. From germline, CDR1 is MNHEY and CDR2 SMNVEV (reference sequence). The CDR3 spans 15 residues.